This entry lists 28 T cell receptor beta chains sequenced from one sample in a study of T cells after yellow fever vaccination. TCRdb ran MiXCR on the 5' RACE reads and lists one entry per CDR3 protein. Among hundreds of thousands of distinct CDR3 sequences listed, over 15% were seen once. Here the sequenced sample was PBMCs, taken before the yellow fever booster vaccination. Source of these receptors: a man younger than 35 who received the YFV17D yellow fever vaccine.

CDR3 nucleotide sequence: TGTGCCACCAGCTCCAAGGACAGCTCCTACGAGCAGTACTTC. It encodes CATSSKDSSYEQYF. The chain couples TRBV24-1 to TRBJ2-7, with D maybe TRBD1 (6 bases). This CDR3 is 14 amino acids long. CDR1 and CDR2 (germline): KGHDR, SFDVKD. The germline V and J ends were trimmed by 7 bases and 0 bases, with 12 bases remaining between them.

The V and J genes are TRBV20-1 and TRBJ2-7; 7 bases align to TRBD1. CDR1 is DFQATT and CDR2 is SNEGSKA in the germline V gene (reference sequence). Trimming at V came to 5 bases and at J to 7 bases, leaving 14 bases not matched to a gene. The CDR3 loop spans 14 amino acids. The CDR3 DNA sequence: TGCAGTGCTCAAGACGGGACAGCGCTCTCAGAGCAGTACTTC. It is translated as CSAQDGTALSEQYF.

This clonotype was seen more than once but under ten times. The CDR3 DNA sequence: TGTGCCAGCAAGGACCGGGACAGGAGAGAGCAGTACTTC. Protein product: CASKDRDRREQYF. This chain joins TRBV2 and TRBJ2-7; 8 nucleotides align to TRBD1. V gave up 7 bases and J gave up 7 bases; unmatched junction bases: 9. The germline CDR1 and CDR2 sequences are SNHLY and FYNNEI. The CDR3 runs 13 residues.

This clonotype came up a few times. The chain recombines TRBV29-1 with TRBJ2-1; 11 positions agree with TRBD1. Looked up from germline, CDR1 is SQVTM and CDR2 is ANQGSEA. The CDR3 consists of 16 residues. V lost 7 bases to trimming and J lost 4 bases; unmatched junction nucleotides: 12. CDR3 sequence reads: CSARTGGFPSYNEQFF. CDR3 nucleotide sequence: TGCAGCGCTAGGACAGGGGGCTTCCCCTCTTACAATGAGCAGTTCTTC.

This chain links TRBV7-6 with TRBJ2-7; 7 positions match TRBD1. Germline V gene lookup returns CDR1 SGHVS and CDR2 FNYEAQ. This CDR3 has 14 residues. The V and J ends lost 5 bases and 3 bases, in that order; junction bases with no gene match: 7. The CDR3 loop reads CASSAGTGVYEQYF. CDR3 coding DNA: TGTGCCAGCAGCGCAGGAACAGGGGTCTACGAGCAGTACTTC.

The V call is TRBV4-3, the J call TRBJ1-6; 9 nucleotides match TRBD1. V shed 1 base, J shed 7 bases, and the junction held 2 bases outside the gene matches. The CDR3 totals 15 residues. The germline gives CDR1 LGHNA, CDR2 YSLEER. The chain's CDR3 is CASSQAGTGNSPLHF. CDR3 in DNA: TGCGCCAGCAGCCAAGCCGGGACAGGGAATTCACCCCTCCACTTT.

CDR3 nucleotides: TGTGCCAGCAGCCAAGATCCCACCATGGGGCCAGATACGCAGTATTTT. Translated, it gives CASSQDPTMGPDTQYF. The chain recombines TRBV4-2 with TRBJ2-3, with a possible D match to TRBD1 (5 bases). The CDR3 sequence is 16 residues long. Germline V CDR1 and CDR2: LGHNA, YNFKEQ. The V gene lost 0 bases and the J gene lost 4 bases, with 14 bases spanning the gap.

In its sample, this clonotype was seen once. The chain is built from TRBV30 and TRBJ1-2, with a possible D match to TRBD1 (5 bases). CDR3 length equals 14 residues. Germline V gene sequence: CDR1 GTSNPN, CDR2 SVGIG (reference sequence). V was clipped by 1 base and J by 1 base, with 10 bases between them. The CDR3 nucleotides read TGTGCCTGGAGTGCGTCGGGACTTAACTATGGCTACACCTTC. This translates into CAWSASGLNYGYTF.

The chain has TRBV5-1 and TRBJ1-1, with 8 nucleotides matching TRBD1. The germline CDR1 and CDR2 sequences are SGHRS and YFSETQ. Trimming removed 1 base from V and 6 bases from J; junction bases left unmatched: 2. The CDR3 has 13 residues. This chain's CDR3 is CASSLLTGAEAFF. The CDR3 DNA reads TGCGCCAGCAGCTTGTTGACAGGGGCTGAAGCTTTCTTT. The complete variable domain, with remaining parts taken from reference TRBV5-1 and TRBJ1-1, reads KAGVTQTPRYLIKTRGQQVTLSCSPISGHRSVSWYQQTPGQGLQFLFEYFSETQRNKGNFPGRFSGRQFSNSRSEMNVSTLELGDSALYLCASSLLTGAEAFFGQGTRLTVV.

The rearrangement links TRBV5-1 to TRBJ2-3, with 9 positions matching TRBD1. Germline V lookup: CDR1 SGHRS, CDR2 YFSETQ. The CDR3 runs 15 residues. After removal of 4 bases from V and 3 bases from J, the junction contained 6 bases not matched to a gene. CDR3 nucleotides: TGCGCCAGCAGCGCCAACAGGGGGCGAACAGATACGCAGTATTTT. Translated: CASSANRGRTDTQYF.

This clonotype was seen a few times. The chain carries TRBV7-2 and TRBJ1-2; D remains ambiguous. V dropped 4 bases and J dropped 4 bases, with 22 bases sitting between them. The germline gives CDR1 SGHTA, CDR2 FQGNSA. The CDR3 sequence is 17 residues long. The CDR3 bases are TGTGCCAGCAGCTCGTGGTACAACCTAATAGGCGGCTATGGCTACACCTTC. It codes for CASSSWYNLIGGYGYTF.

The chain links TRBV20-1 to TRBJ2-7; TRBD1 aligns across 9 bases. The germline V gene encodes CDR1 DFQATT and CDR2 SNEGSKA (reference sequence). This CDR3 is 14 amino acids long. The V segment lost 0 bases and the J segment 4 bases; nucleotides outside the gene matches: 4. The CDR3 loop reads CSAREYRGLYEQYF. The CDR3 DNA is TGCAGTGCTAGAGAATACAGGGGGCTGTACGAGCAGTACTTC.

The sample holds a few counts of this clonotype. This rearrangement joins TRBV27 to TRBJ1-5, with D possibly matching TRBD1 (6 bases). The CDR3 extends over 17 amino acids. The V end was cut by 1 base, the J end by 0 bases, with 13 bases between. Germline CDR1 and CDR2: MNHEY and SMNVEV (reference sequence). CDR3 nucleotide sequence: TGTGCCAGCAGTTTATGGGGGACAAAATATAGCAATCAGCCCCAGCATTTT. This translates into CASSLWGTKYSNQPQHF.

V gene TRBV12-3 or TRBV12-4 combines with J gene TRBJ1-1; D might be TRBD1 (6 bases). The germline V and J ends were trimmed by 7 bases and 3 bases, with 12 bases remaining between them. CDR3 length: 13 amino acids. CDR3 region: CASTRGGDTEAFF. The CDR3 DNA is TGTGCCAGCACCAGGGGAGGGGACACTGAAGCTTTCTTT.

This clonotype was counted between two and nine times. The V gene is TRBV11-2, the J gene TRBJ1-4, with D uncertain. The length of the CDR3 is 14 residues. Trimming took off 2 bases at V and 4 bases at J, with 8 bases between the two ends. Germline V lookup: CDR1 SGHAT, CDR2 FQNNGV. CDR3 loop: CASSLLSLNEKLFF. CDR3 coding DNA: TGTGCCAGCAGCTTATTGTCCCTTAATGAAAAACTGTTTTTT.

The V gene is TRBV6-6, the J gene TRBJ2-1; D is unclear. Germline lookup yields CDR1 MNHNY and CDR2 SVGAGI (reference sequence). The CDR3 runs to 12 residues. V lost 6 bases and J 10 bases, leaving 13 bases between the germline ends. The DNA for the CDR3 is TGTGCCAGCAGCCCTATGATGGTGGAGCAGTTCTTC. As protein: CASSPMMVEQFF.

This clonotype was counted a few times. V usage is TRBV10-3 and J usage is TRBJ1-4; D is perhaps TRBD1 (5 bases). The germline CDR1 and CDR2 sequences are ENHRY and SYGVKD. CDR3 length: 13 residues. V was shortened by 6 bases and J by 5 bases, with 10 bases between the two germline ends. The CDR3 reads CAISRDENEKLFF. In nucleotides, the CDR3 is TGTGCCATCAGCCGGGACGAAAATGAAAAACTGTTTTTT.

In this sample, this clonotype turned up a few times. DNA of the CDR3: TGTGCCAGCAGCTTGTATGGATACAGCGACATGAACACTGAAGCTTTCTTT. It translates to CASSLYGYSDMNTEAFF. The genes are TRBV5-4 and TRBJ1-1; D ambiguous. Trimming pared 1 base from V and 0 bases from J, leaving 16 bases between. Germline V CDR1 and CDR2: SGHNT, YYREEE (reference sequence). This CDR3 spans 17 amino acids. Based on the CDR3 plus reference TRBV5-4 and TRBJ1-1, the full variable domain is ETGVTQSPTHLIKTRGQQVTLRCSSQSGHNTVSWYQQALGQGPQFIFQYYREEENGRGNFPPRFSGLQFPNYSSELNVNALELDDSALYLCASSLYGYSDMNTEAFFGQGTRLTVV.

This clonotype was detected a few times. The genes are TRBV29-1 and TRBJ2-2, with TRBD2 as a possible D gene (5 bases). The CDR3 is 12 residues long. The V end was cut by 4 bases, the J end by 5 bases, with 8 bases between. Germline lookup yields CDR1 SQVTM and CDR2 ANQGSEA. The CDR3 nucleotides are TGCAGCGTTGGCCGGGGAACCGGGGAGCTGTTTTTT. Its protein product is CSVGRGTGELFF.

The rearrangement joins TRBV7-2 to TRBJ2-2; TRBD1 matches 9 bases. Trimming at V came to 1 base and at J to 1 base, leaving 1 base not matched to a gene. Germline V gene lookup returns CDR1 SGHTA and CDR2 FQGNSA. CDR3 size: 16 residues. DNA for the CDR3: TGTGCCAGCAGCTTAGGGGGACAGGGGAACACCGGGGAGCTGTTTTTT. It encodes CASSLGGQGNTGELFF.

This clonotype was counted a few times. The chain links TRBV4-1 to TRBJ2-6; D not certain. Germline lookup yields CDR1 MGHRA and CDR2 YSYEKL. The V end was cut by 0 bases, the J end by 0 bases, with 15 bases between. The CDR3 runs 19 residues. Here the CDR3 reads CASSQEYWRWDSGANVLTF. Written as DNA, the CDR3 is TGCGCCAGCAGCCAAGAGTACTGGCGGTGGGACTCTGGGGCCAACGTCCTGACTTTC.

This clonotype was recorded a few times. CDR3 region: CASSLDGREQFF. Here the CDR3 DNA reads TGTGCCAGCAGCTTGGACGGTCGTGAGCAGTTCTTC. The chain employs TRBV5-5 and TRBJ2-1, with D uncertain. V gave up 0 bases and J gave up 9 bases, with 7 bases separating them. CDR3 length equals 12 residues. The germline gives CDR1 SGHKS, CDR2 YYEKEE (reference sequence).

This chain connects TRBV27 to TRBJ1-2, with 7 nucleotides matching TRBD1. V lost 3 bases and J lost 6; bases outside the gene matches: 7. The CDR3 is 14 residues long. Germline V gene lookup returns CDR1 MNHEY and CDR2 SMNVEV (reference sequence). This CDR3 reads CASSLTTGFHGYTF. DNA for the CDR3: TGTGCCAGCAGTTTGACGACAGGGTTTCATGGCTACACCTTC.

The chain employs TRBV7-2 and TRBJ2-7; D possibly corresponds to TRBD1 (7 bases). Germline values: CDR1 SGHTA, CDR2 FQGNSA. Deletions cut 3 bases from V and 2 bases from J, with 11 bases between. The CDR3 extends over 14 amino acids. CDR3 sequence (DNA): TGTGCCAGCAGCTTCCAGGGGGGTGCCTACGAGCAGTACTTC. Translating it yields CASSFQGGAYEQYF.

This clonotype was detected a few times. The chain is built from TRBV12-3 or TRBV12-4 and TRBJ2-2; TRBD2 matches 12 bases. The CDR3 covers 15 residues. J gave up 6 bases and V 6 bases, and 5 bases lay outside the gene matches. CDR3 DNA sequence: TGTGCCAGCAGACCTAGCGGGGGGGCCGCCGGGGAGCTGTTTTTT. As protein: CASRPSGGAAGELFF.

This clonotype has only a few counts. The chain combines TRBV5-1 with TRBJ2-5; TRBD2 agrees at 14 bases. Germline CDR1 SGHRS, CDR2 YFSETQ. CDR3 length: 17 amino acids. The V segment lost 3 bases and the J segment 4 bases; nucleotides outside the gene matches: 8. The CDR3 loop is CASSSWTSGGPAETQYF. The CDR3 DNA reads TGCGCCAGCAGCTCTTGGACTAGCGGGGGGCCAGCAGAGACCCAGTACTTC.

The CDR3 DNA sequence: TGTGCCATCAGTGATGAGATGGGTCAGCCCCAGCATTTT. It encodes CAISDEMGQPQHF. J is TRBJ1-5 and V is TRBV10-3; D not certain. Trimming stripped 3 bases from V and 6 bases from J, with 9 bases between. Looked up from germline, CDR1 is ENHRY and CDR2 is SYGVKD. The CDR3 loop spans 13 amino acids.

This CDR3 is CASSSGARYEQYF. CDR3 in DNA: TGTGCCAGCAGTTCGGGGGCCCGCTACGAGCAGTACTTC. The chain joins TRBV27 to TRBJ2-7; D is tentatively TRBD1 or TRBD2 (6 bases each). V lost 4 bases and J 3 bases, leaving 10 bases between the germline ends. This CDR3 has 13 amino acids. Germline V gene sequence: CDR1 MNHEY, CDR2 SMNVEV (reference sequence).